This TCR beta chain came from a study of cytomegalovirus exposure and HLA in healthy donors. Study overall: Unique TCRs from HLA-typed donors, approximately 80 million of them, were held in an early data release.

CDR3 length: 14 residues. Trimming stripped 6 bases from V and 2 bases from J, with 16 bases between. Germline values: CDR1 SQVTM, CDR2 ANQGSEA. Primers: 60 Vbeta forward and 13 Jbeta reverse. The protocol was immunoSEQ multiplex PCR, while the TCRdb copy is restricted to in-frame clones and leaves out a portion. The table records over 150,000 clones, approximately 81% of them present only once. The chain has TRBV29-1 and TRBJ2-5; no definite D call. The sequencing input was PBMCs. The TCR originated in a boy aged 2 to 9 in good health and CMV-seronegative. The CDR3 here is CSVYPSSEQETQYF. In DNA form, the CDR3 reads TGCAGCGTCTACCCGAGCTCGGAGCAAGAGACCCAGTACTTC.